This T cell receptor beta chain was recorded in a study of CD8 T cells in Susac syndrome. The CDR3 covers 16 residues. Trimming shortened V by 4 bases and J by 2 bases, and 17 bases separated the two germline ends. RNA in amounts of roughly 0.5 to 1 ug was reverse transcribed with random hexamers. From the immunoSEQ multiplex PCR reads, TCRdb called clonotypes with MiXCR, one entry per CDR3 protein. The data show roughly 110,000 distinct CDR3 sequences, over 90% seen once. The gene calls are TRBV5-3 and TRBJ2-3; D is undetermined. TRBV5-3 is annotated as an ORF whose role is uncertain. This TCR came from a human donor in good health. Specimen: CD4+ T cells from PBMCs. The CDR3 loop reads CARSPTTLCPTDTQYF. The CDR3 nucleotides read TGTGCCAGAAGCCCTACTACCCTTTGTCCCACAGATACGCAGTATTTT.